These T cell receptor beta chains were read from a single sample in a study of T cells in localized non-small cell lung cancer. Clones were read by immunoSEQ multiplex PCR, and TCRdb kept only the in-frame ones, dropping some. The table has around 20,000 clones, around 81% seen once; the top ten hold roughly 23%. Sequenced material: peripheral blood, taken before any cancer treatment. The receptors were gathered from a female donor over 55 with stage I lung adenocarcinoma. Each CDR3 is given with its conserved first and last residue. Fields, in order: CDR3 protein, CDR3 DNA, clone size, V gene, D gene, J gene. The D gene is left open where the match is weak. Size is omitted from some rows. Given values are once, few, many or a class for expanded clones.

CDR3aa: CASSLARGFGTAGTGELFF
CDR3nt: TGTGCCAGCAGCCTCGCAAGAGGATTCGGGACAGCGGGGACCGGGGAGCTGTTTTTT
abundance: -
v_gene: TRBV7-2
d_gene: -
j_gene: TRBJ2-2

CDR3aa: CASSEQGSSGTDTQYF
CDR3nt: TGTGCCAGCAGCGAACAGGGGAGCTCGGGCACAGATACGCAGTATTTT
abundance: once
v_gene: TRBV6-4
d_gene: TRBD1
j_gene: TRBJ2-3

CDR3aa: CASSQGGSDEQYF
CDR3nt: TGTGCCAGCAGCCAAGGGGGGAGCGACGAGCAGTACTTC
abundance: -
v_gene: TRBV4-2
d_gene: -
j_gene: TRBJ2-7

CDR3aa: CASSLPVVAEQFF
CDR3nt: TGCGCCAGCAGCTTGCCGGTAGTCGCTGAGCAGTTCTTC
abundance: -
v_gene: TRBV5-1
d_gene: -
j_gene: TRBJ2-1

CDR3aa: CASSQDYAVNSYEQYF
CDR3nt: TGCGCCAGCAGCCAAGATTACGCGGTTAACTCCTACGAGCAGTACTTC
abundance: -
v_gene: TRBV4-3
d_gene: -
j_gene: TRBJ2-7

CDR3aa: CASSIQGGTEAFF
CDR3nt: TGTGCCAGTAGTATACAGGGTGGGACTGAAGCTTTCTTT
abundance: -
v_gene: TRBV19
d_gene: -
j_gene: TRBJ1-1

CDR3aa: CASSYGGRGADYGYTF
CDR3nt: TGCGCCAGCAGCTACGGAGGACGGGGGGCGGACTATGGCTACACCTTC
abundance: -
v_gene: TRBV5-1
d_gene: -
j_gene: TRBJ1-2

CDR3aa: CTVRVDTDTQYF
CDR3nt: TGCACAGTACGGGTCGACACAGATACGCAGTATTTT
abundance: -
v_gene: TRBV29-1
d_gene: -
j_gene: TRBJ2-3

CDR3aa: CASSFNNYEQYF
CDR3nt: TGTGCCAGCAGCTTTAACAACTACGAGCAGTACTTC
abundance: -
v_gene: TRBV11-2
d_gene: -
j_gene: TRBJ2-7

CDR3aa: CASSLSKTAYGYTF
CDR3nt: TGTGCCAGCAGTTTATCGAAAACAGCTTATGGCTACACCTTC
abundance: -
v_gene: TRBV27
d_gene: -
j_gene: TRBJ1-2

CDR3aa: CASSQDSNQETQYF
CDR3nt: TGTGCCAGCAGCCAAGATTCGAACCAAGAGACCCAGTACTTC
abundance: -
v_gene: TRBV14
d_gene: -
j_gene: TRBJ2-5

CDR3aa: CAISEDRRNGYTF
CDR3nt: TGTGCCATCAGTGAGGACAGGAGGAATGGCTACACCTTC
abundance: few
v_gene: TRBV10-3
d_gene: -
j_gene: TRBJ1-2

CDR3aa: CASSLRSTSFDIQYF
CDR3nt: TGTGCCAGCAGCTTGAGATCAACTAGTTTCGACATTCAGTACTTC
abundance: -
v_gene: TRBV5-4
d_gene: -
j_gene: TRBJ2-4

CDR3aa: CASRNSGGSSYEQYF
CDR3nt: TGTGCCAGCAGAAACTCGGGGGGGAGCTCCTACGAGCAGTACTTC
abundance: -
v_gene: TRBV27
d_gene: TRBD2
j_gene: TRBJ2-7

CDR3aa: CASTPTGRRTEAFF
CDR3nt: TGTGCCAGCACCCCGACAGGGCGAAGGACTGAAGCTTTCTTT
abundance: -
v_gene: TRBV6-6
d_gene: TRBD1
j_gene: TRBJ1-1

CDR3aa: CASSPGPLSYEQYF
CDR3nt: TGTGCCAGCAGCCCGGGACCCCTCTCCTACGAGCAGTACTTC
abundance: -
v_gene: TRBV11-2
d_gene: -
j_gene: TRBJ2-7

CDR3aa: CASNSLGENTEAFF
CDR3nt: TGTGCCAGTAATTCTCTCGGGGAGAACACTGAAGCTTTCTTT
abundance: -
v_gene: TRBV19
d_gene: -
j_gene: TRBJ1-1

CDR3aa: CASSFFSGGAGELFF
CDR3nt: TGTGCCAGCAGCTTTTTTAGCGGGGGAGCCGGGGAGCTGTTTTTT
abundance: -
v_gene: TRBV7-2
d_gene: TRBD2
j_gene: TRBJ2-2

CDR3aa: CASSFPLFLEDGYTF
CDR3nt: TGTGCCAGCAGTTTCCCCTTATTTTTAGAAGATGGCTACACCTTC
abundance: -
v_gene: TRBV28
d_gene: -
j_gene: TRBJ1-2

CDR3aa: CSVHTGYLNTEAFF
CDR3nt: TGCAGCGTTCACACAGGGTATTTGAACACTGAAGCTTTCTTT
abundance: -
v_gene: TRBV29-1
d_gene: -
j_gene: TRBJ1-1

CDR3aa: CASSSDGLYGYTF
CDR3nt: TGTGCCAGCTCGTCGGACGGGTTATATGGCTACACCTTC
abundance: few
v_gene: TRBV18
d_gene: -
j_gene: TRBJ1-2

CDR3aa: CASSLVRSTEAFF
CDR3nt: TGTGCCAGCAGCTTGGTGAGGAGCACTGAAGCTTTCTTT
abundance: -
v_gene: TRBV5-5
d_gene: -
j_gene: TRBJ1-1

CDR3aa: CASSLTGELFF
CDR3nt: TGTGCCAGCAGCTTAACCGGGGAGCTGTTTTTT
abundance: -
v_gene: TRBV7-3
d_gene: -
j_gene: TRBJ2-2

CDR3aa: CASSAGLSAQFF
CDR3nt: TGTGCCAGCAGCGCAGGACTATCGGCCCAGTTCTTC
abundance: -
v_gene: TRBV5-6
d_gene: -
j_gene: TRBJ2-1